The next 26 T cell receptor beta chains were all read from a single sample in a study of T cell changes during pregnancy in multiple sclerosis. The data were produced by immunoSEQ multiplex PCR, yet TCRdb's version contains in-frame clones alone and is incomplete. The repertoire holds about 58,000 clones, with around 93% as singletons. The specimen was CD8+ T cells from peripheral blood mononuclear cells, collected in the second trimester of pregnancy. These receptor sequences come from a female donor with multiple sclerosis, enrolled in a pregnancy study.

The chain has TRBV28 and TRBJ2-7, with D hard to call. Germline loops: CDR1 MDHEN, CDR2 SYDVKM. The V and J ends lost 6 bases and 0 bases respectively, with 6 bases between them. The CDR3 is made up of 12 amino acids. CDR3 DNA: TGTGCCAGCAGCCTTAGCTCCTACGAGCAGTACTTC. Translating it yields CASSLSSYEQYF. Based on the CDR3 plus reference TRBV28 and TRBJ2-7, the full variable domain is DVKVTQSSRYLVKRTGEKVFLECVQDMDHENMFWYRQDPGLGLRLIYFSYDVKMKEKGDIPEGYSVSREKKERFSLILESASTNQTSMYLCASSLSSYEQYFGPGTRLTVT.

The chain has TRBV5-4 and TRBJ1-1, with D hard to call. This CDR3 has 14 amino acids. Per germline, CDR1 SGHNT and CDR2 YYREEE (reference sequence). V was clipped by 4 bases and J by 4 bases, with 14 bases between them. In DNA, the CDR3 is TGTGCCAGCAGCGAGGGCAGGAGGCCCACTGAAGCTTTCTTT. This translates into CASSEGRRPTEAFF.

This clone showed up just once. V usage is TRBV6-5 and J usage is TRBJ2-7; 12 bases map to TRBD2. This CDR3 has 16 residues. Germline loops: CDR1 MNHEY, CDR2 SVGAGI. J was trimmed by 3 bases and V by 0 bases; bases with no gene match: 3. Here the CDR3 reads CASSYSELAGGYEQYF. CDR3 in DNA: TGTGCCAGCAGTTACTCAGAACTAGCGGGAGGCTACGAGCAGTACTTC.

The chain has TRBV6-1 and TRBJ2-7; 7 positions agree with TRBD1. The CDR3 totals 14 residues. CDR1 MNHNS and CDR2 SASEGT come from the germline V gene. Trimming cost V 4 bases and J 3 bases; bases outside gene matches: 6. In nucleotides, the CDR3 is TGTGCCAGCAGTGTCCGGGACAGAGTCTACGAGCAGTACTTC. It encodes CASSVRDRVYEQYF.

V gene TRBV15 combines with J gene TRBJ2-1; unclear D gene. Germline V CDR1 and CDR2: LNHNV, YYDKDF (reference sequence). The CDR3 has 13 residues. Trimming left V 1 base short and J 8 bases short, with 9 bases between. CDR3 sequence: CATSRAQVDEQFF. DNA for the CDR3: TGTGCCACCAGCAGAGCTCAGGTCGATGAGCAGTTCTTC.

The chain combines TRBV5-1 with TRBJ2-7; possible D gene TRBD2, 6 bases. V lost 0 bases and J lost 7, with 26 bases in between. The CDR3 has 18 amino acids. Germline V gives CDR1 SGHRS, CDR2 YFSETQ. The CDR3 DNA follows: TGCGCCAGCAGCTTGGGGGTATATGACGGGGGACCCTCTGGGGAGCAGTACTTC. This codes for CASSLGVYDGGPSGEQYF. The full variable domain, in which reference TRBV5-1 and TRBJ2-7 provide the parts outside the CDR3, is KAGVTQTPRYLIKTRGQQVTLSCSPISGHRSVSWYQQTPGQGLQFLFEYFSETQRNKGNFPGRFSGRQFSNSRSEMNVSTLELGDSALYLCASSLGVYDGGPSGEQYFGPGTRLTVT.

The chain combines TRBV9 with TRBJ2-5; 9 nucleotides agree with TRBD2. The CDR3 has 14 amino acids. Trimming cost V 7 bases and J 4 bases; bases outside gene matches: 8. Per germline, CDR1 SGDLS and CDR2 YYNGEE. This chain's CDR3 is CASAASGGRETQYF. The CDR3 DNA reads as TGTGCCAGCGCAGCGAGCGGGGGGAGAGAGACCCAGTACTTC.

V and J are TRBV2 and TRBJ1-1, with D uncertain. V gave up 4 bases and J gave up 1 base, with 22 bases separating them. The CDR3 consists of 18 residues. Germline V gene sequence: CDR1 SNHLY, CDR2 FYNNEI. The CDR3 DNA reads TGTGCCAGCAGTGTGGAGGGAAGTTTACGCACCCAGAACACTGAAGCTTTCTTT. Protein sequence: CASSVEGSLRTQNTEAFF.

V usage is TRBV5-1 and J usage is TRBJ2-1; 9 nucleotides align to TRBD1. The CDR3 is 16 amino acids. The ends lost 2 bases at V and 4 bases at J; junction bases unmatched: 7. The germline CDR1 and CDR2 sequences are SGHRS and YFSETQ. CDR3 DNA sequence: TGCGCCAGCAGCTTAGGGACAGGGTGGATGTACAATGAGCAGTTCTTC. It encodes CASSLGTGWMYNEQFF.

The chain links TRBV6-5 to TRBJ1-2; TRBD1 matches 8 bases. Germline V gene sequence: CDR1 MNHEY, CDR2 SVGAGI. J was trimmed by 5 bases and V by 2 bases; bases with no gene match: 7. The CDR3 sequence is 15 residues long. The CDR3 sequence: CASSYGQGILYGYTF. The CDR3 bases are TGTGCCAGCAGTTACGGACAGGGAATCCTTTATGGCTACACCTTC.

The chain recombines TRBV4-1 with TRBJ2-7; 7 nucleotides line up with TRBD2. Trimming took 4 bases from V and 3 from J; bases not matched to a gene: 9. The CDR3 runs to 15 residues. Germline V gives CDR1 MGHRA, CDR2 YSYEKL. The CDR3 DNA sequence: TGCGCCAGCAGCCCCCTCGGGGGAGGGATCTACGAGCAGTACTTC. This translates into CASSPLGGGIYEQYF.

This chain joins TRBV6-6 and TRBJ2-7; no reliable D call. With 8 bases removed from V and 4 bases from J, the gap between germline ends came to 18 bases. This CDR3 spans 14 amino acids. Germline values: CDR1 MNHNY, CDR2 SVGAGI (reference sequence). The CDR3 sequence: CASSNEEESYEQYF. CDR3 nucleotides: TGTGCCAGCTCAAACGAGGAAGAGTCGTACGAGCAGTACTTC.

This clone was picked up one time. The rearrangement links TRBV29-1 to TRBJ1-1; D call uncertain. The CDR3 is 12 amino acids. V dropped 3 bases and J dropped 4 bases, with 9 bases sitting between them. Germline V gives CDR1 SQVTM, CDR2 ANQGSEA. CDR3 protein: CSVEGRFTEAFF. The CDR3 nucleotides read TGCAGCGTTGAGGGCCGTTTCACTGAAGCTTTCTTT. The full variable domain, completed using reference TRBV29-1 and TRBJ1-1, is SAVISQKPSRDICQRGTSLTIQCQVDSQVTMMFWYRQQPGQSLTLIATANQGSEATYESGFVIDKFPISRPNLTFSTLTVSNMSPEDSSIYLCSVEGRFTEAFFGQGTRLTVV.

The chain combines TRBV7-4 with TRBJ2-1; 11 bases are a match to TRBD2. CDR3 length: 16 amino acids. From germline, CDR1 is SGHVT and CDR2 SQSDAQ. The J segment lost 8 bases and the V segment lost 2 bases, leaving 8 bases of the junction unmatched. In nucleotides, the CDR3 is TGTGCCAGCAGCTTAAAGGGTAGCGGGGGGGCAGATGAGCAGTTCTTC. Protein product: CASSLKGSGGADEQFF.

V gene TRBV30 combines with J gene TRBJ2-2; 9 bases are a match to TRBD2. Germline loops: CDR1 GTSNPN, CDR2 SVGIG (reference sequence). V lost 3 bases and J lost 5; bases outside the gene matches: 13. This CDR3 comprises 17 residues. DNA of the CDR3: TGTGCCTGGAGAGGTAGCGGGAGCGGCAGGGGGACCGGGGAGCTGTTTTTT. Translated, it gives CAWRGSGSGRGTGELFF.

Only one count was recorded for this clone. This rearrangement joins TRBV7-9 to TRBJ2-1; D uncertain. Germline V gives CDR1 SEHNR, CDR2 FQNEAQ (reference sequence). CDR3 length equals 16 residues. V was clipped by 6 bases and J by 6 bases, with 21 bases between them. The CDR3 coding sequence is TGTGCCAGCAGTCATCCTGAGTCGCGAGGCTCCAATGAGCAGTTCTTC. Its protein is CASSHPESRGSNEQFF.

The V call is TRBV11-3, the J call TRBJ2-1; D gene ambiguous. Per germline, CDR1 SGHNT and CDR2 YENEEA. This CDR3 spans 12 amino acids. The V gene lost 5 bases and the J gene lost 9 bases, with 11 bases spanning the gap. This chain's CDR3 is CASSPSGSEQFF. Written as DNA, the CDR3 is TGTGCCAGCAGCCCGTCAGGCTCTGAGCAGTTCTTC.

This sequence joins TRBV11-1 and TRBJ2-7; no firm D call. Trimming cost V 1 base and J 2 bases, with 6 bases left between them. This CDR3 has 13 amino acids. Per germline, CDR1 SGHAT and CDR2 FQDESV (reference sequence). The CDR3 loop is CASSLGPTYEQYF. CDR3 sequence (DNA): TGTGCCAGCAGCTTAGGGCCGACCTACGAGCAGTACTTC.

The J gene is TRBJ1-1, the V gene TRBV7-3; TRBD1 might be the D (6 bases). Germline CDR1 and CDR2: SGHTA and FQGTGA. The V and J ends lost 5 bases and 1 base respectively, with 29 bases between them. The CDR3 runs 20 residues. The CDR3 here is CASSPNPLRTAIPKNTEAFF. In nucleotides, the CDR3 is TGTGCCAGCAGCCCGAATCCCCTAAGGACAGCGATACCCAAGAACACTGAAGCTTTCTTT.

This CDR3 is CASSRLPVNTEAFF. CDR3 coding DNA: TGTGCCAGCAGCCGTCTCCCCGTGAACACTGAAGCTTTCTTT. The genes are TRBV7-6 and TRBJ1-1, with D unresolved. Germline V lookup: CDR1 SGHVS, CDR2 FNYEAQ. This CDR3 region has 14 residues. Trimming pared 5 bases from V and 0 bases from J, leaving 10 bases between.

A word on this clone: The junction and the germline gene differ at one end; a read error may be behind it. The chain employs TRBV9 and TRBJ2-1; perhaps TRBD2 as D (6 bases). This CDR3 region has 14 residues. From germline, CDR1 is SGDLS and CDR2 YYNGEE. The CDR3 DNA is TGTGCCAGCAGCGTAGAACTAGCCGTCAATGGGCAGTTCTTC. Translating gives CASSVELAVNGQFF.

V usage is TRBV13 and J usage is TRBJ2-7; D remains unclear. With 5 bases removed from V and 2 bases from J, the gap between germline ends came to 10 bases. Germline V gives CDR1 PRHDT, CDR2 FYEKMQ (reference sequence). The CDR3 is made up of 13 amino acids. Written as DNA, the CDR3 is TGTGCCAGCAGCCCTCTAGATACCTACGAGCAGTACTTC. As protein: CASSPLDTYEQYF.

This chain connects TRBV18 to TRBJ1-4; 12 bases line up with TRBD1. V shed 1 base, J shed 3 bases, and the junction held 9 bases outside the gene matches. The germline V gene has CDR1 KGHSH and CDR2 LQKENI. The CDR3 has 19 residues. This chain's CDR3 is CASSPLNRDRGHPNEKLFF. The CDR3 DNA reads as TGTGCCAGCTCACCACTTAACCGGGACAGGGGGCATCCTAATGAAAAACTGTTTTTT.

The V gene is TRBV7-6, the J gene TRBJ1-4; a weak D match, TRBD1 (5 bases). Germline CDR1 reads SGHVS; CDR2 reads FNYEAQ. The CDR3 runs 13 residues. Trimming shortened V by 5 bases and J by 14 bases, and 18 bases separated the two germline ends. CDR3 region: CASSPGVAGVLFF. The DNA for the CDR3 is TGTGCCAGCAGCCCGGGGGTCGCCGGTGTTCTGTTTTTT.

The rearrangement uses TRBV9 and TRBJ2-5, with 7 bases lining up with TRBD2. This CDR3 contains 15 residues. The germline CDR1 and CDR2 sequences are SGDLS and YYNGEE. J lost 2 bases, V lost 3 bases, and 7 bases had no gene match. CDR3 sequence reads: CASSGSGAPQETQYF. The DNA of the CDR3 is TGTGCCAGCAGCGGAAGCGGGGCGCCTCAAGAGACCCAGTACTTC.

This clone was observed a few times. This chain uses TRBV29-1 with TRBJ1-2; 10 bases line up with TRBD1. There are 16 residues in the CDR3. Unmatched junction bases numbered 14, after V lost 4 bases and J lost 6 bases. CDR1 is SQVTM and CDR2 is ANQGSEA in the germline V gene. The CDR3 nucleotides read TGCAGCGTTGTGGCCGGGACAGGGGAAAAAAGCCATGGCTACACCTTC. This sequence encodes CSVVAGTGEKSHGYTF.